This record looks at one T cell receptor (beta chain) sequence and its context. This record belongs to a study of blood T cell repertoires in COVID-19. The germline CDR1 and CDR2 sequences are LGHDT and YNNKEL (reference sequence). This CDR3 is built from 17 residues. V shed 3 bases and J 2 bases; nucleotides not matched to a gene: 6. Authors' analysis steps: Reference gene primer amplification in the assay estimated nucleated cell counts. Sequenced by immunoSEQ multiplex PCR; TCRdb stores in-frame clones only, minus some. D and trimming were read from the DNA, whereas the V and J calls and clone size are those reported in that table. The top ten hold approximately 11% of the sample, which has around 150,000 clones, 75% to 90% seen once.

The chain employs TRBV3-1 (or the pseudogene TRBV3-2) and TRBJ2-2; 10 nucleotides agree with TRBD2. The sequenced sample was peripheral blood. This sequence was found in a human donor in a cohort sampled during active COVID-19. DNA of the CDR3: TGTGCCAGCAGCCACCGGACTAGCGGATATAACACCGGGGAGCTGTTTTTT. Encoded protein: CASSHRTSGYNTGELFF.